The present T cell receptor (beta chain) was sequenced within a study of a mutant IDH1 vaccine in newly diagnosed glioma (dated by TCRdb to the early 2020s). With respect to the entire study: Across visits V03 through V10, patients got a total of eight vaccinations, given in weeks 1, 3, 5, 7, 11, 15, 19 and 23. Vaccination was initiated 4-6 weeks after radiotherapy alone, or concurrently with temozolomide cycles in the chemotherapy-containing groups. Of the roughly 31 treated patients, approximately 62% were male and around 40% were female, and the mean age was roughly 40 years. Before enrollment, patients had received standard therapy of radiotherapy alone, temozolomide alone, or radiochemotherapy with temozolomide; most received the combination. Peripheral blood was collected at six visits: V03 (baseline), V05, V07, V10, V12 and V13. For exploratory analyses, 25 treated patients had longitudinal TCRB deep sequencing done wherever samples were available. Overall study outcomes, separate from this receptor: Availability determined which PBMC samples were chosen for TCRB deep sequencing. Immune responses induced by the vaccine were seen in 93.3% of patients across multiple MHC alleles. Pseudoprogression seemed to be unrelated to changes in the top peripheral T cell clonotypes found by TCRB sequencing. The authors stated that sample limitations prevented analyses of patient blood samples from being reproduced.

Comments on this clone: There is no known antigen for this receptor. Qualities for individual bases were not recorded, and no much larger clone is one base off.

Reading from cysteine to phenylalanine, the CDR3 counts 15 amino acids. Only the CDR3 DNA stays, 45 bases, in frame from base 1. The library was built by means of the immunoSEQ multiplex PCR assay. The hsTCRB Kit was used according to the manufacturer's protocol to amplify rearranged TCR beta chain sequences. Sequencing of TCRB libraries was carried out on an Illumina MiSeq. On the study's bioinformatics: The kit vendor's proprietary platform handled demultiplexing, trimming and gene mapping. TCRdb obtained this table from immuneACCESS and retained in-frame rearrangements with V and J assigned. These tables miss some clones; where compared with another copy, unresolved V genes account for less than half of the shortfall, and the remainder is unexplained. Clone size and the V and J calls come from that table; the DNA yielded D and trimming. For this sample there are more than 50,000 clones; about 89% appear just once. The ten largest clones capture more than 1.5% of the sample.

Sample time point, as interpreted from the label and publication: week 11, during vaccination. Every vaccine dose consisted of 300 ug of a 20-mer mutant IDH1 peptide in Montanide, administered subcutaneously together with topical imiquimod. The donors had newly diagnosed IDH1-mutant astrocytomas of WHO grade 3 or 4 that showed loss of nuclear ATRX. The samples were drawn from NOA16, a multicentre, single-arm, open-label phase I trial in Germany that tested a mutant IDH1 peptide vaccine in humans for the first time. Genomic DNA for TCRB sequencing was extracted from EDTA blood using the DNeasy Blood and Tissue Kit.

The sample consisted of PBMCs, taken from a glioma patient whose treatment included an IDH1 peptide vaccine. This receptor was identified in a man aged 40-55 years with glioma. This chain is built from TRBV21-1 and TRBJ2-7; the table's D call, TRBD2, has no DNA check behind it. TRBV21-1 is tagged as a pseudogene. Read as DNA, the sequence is TGTGCCAGCAGTACTAGCGGGAGTCGAACCTACGAGCAGTACTTC. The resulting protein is CASSTSGSRTYEQYF.